Listed below are T cell receptor beta chains from one sample, sequenced in a study of blood T cell repertoires in COVID-19. TCRdb's copy holds only in-frame clones and misses some; the assay was immunoSEQ multiplex PCR. Of 85,000 to 120,000 clones listed, approximately 80% are singletons. The sample comprised peripheral blood. These receptors were collected from a woman aged 60 to 75 with acute or convalescent COVID-19. Each CDR3 is given with its conserved first and last residue.

v_call cdr3_aa
TRBV5-4 CASSYRGNEKLFF
TRBV5-1 CASSLTGGAGNTIYF
TRBV2 CASSLSPVGYTF
TRBV7-7 CASSLGGTGAQETQYF
TRBV3-1/TRBV3-2 CASSQVWGGNEKLFF
TRBV6-4 CASSGTGPYEQYF
TRBV7-9 CASSPRYLAGTYEQYF
TRBV2 CASSLDSPPLHF
TRBV12-5 CASGLEQRGEQFF
TRBV5-1 CASSVPSGQEYGYTF
TRBV16 CASSQSAGDGYNEQFF
TRBV19 CASRGDRDSSANYGYTF
TRBV2 CASSEGRTGVMNTEAFF